Below are 13 T cell receptor beta chains sequenced from a single sample in a study of T cells expressing NK-cell markers. TCRdb reanalyzed the 5' RACE reads and collapses them to one entry per CDR3 protein, without DNA. Its table records around 260,000 distinct CDR3 sequences. Sequenced material: blood T cells: a sorted CD56 or NKG2C T cell subset, CD4+ or CD8+ T cells, or bulk PBMC T cells (not recorded which). The receptors here all came from a woman between 18 and 70 years old in good health.

This chain links TRBV20-1 with TRBJ2-2; TCRdb lists TRBD1, though no DNA is available to test this call. The CDR3 is 14 residues long. The germline gives CDR1 DFQATT, CDR2 SNEGSKA (reference sequence). The CDR3 loop is CSARPRGPTGELFF.

The chain has TRBV11-2 and TRBJ2-3; the D call from TCRdb, TRBD1, cannot be confirmed without DNA. CDR3 length equals 17 residues. CDR1 and CDR2 (germline): SGHAT, FQNNGV. The CDR3: CASRSVKGRISTDTQYF.

The chain links TRBV4-3 to TRBJ1-4. Looked up from germline, CDR1 is LGHNA and CDR2 is YSLEER. This CDR3 is 14 amino acids long. CDR3 protein: CASSFTATNEKLFF.

The J gene is TRBJ2-7, the V gene TRBV7-2; TCRdb indicates TRBD1, and absent DNA this call remains unverified. The CDR3 covers 16 residues. Germline CDR1 is SGHTA and CDR2 is FQGNSA. CDR3 in amino acids: CASSLEGTGKEYEQYF.

This sequence joins TRBV28 and TRBJ2-5; TCRdb lists TRBD2, though no DNA is available to test this call. The CDR3 runs to 15 residues. Germline V CDR1 and CDR2: MDHEN, SYDVKM. This chain's CDR3 is CASSFGGDSQETQYF.

V and J are TRBV5-1 and TRBJ2-5; TCRdb's assignment of TRBD2 cannot be checked, as there is no DNA. The germline V gene encodes CDR1 SGHRS and CDR2 YFSETQ. This CDR3 is 14 amino acids long. The CDR3 sequence is CASRDYSGKETQYF.

J is TRBJ1-1 and V is TRBV5-1. The CDR3 spans 14 residues. Germline V lookup: CDR1 SGHRS, CDR2 YFSETQ. The CDR3 region is CASSLEAMNTEAFF.

The genes are TRBV24-1 and TRBJ2-7; TCRdb's assignment of TRBD1 cannot be checked, as there is no DNA. CDR1 KGHDR and CDR2 SFDVKD come from the germline V gene. The CDR3 is made up of 14 amino acids. CDR3 sequence reads: CATSGAGHTYEQYF.

The rearrangement uses TRBV20-1 and TRBJ2-2; TCRdb reports TRBD1, a call that lacks DNA to check it against. CDR1 DFQATT and CDR2 SNEGSKA come from the germline V gene (reference sequence). The CDR3 length is 15 residues. The CDR3 sequence: CSATGHLANTGELFF.

V and J are TRBV3-1 and TRBJ2-2. CDR3 size: 13 residues. Germline V gene sequence: CDR1 LGHDT, CDR2 YNNKEL (reference sequence). The CDR3 reads CASSSIITGELFF.

The chain uses TRBV20-1 and TRBJ2-5; TCRdb outputs TRBD1, but without DNA this stays unchecked. The germline V gene encodes CDR1 DFQATT and CDR2 SNEGSKA (reference sequence). The CDR3 extends over 15 amino acids. This chain's CDR3 is CSAPTGGAFLGTQYF.

The rearrangement uses TRBV29-1 and TRBJ1-5; the D gene TCRdb calls, TRBD1, cannot be checked with no DNA. The CDR3 loop spans 13 amino acids. Germline V gene data show CDR1 as SQVTM and CDR2 as ANQGSEA. CDR3 amino acids: CSVSDRVNQPQHF.

The CDR3 loop is CSANLGTDTQYF. The rearrangement uses TRBV20-1 and TRBJ2-3. This CDR3 has 12 residues. Germline lookup yields CDR1 DFQATT and CDR2 SNEGSKA (reference sequence).